The T cell receptor (beta chain) under discussion was sequenced for a study of vaccination effects on CD4 cells after COVID-19. TCRdb's table, derived via immunoSEQ multiplex PCR, lists solely in-frame clones and lacks some. The sample lists roughly 59,000 clones; roughly 78% were seen once. Within the ViraFEST assay, antigen-specific CD4+ T cells underwent expansion with viral peptide pools prior to sequencing. Between days 9 and 10 of culture, CD4+ T cells were separated out. Two-dose vaccination with either BNT162b2 or mRNA-1273 was given to the participants. Wells of roughly 2.1 million PBMC each were grown with 9.5 to 10 IU/ml IL-2 and around 10 ug/ml peptides. Of note for this clone: Its specificity is unknown.

Study results and caveats: Marked clonal contraction of both clone types appeared late after vaccination.

V was cut by 1 base and J by 5 bases, with 9 bases left in between. This CDR3 region has 13 residues. Germline loops: CDR1 SGDLS, CDR2 YYNGEE. Material: CD4+ T cells from PBMCs cultured with HCoV-OC43 spike peptides, obtained after COVID-19 vaccination. Stated subset: HCoV-OC43 spike overlapping peptide pool stimulation. V is TRBV9 and J is TRBJ2-5; D is unresolved. The source is a human donor who received a COVID-19 vaccine. CDR3 nucleotides: TGTGCCAGCAGCGTATATAGTGAGGAGACCCAGTACTTC. Protein product: CASSVYSEETQYF.